These 30 T cell receptor beta chains originate from one sample sequenced in a study of blood T cell repertoires in COVID-19. Method: immunoSEQ multiplex PCR; TCRdb's copy keeps in-frame clones and lacks some. The data contain some 390,000 clones, approximately 86% of them singletons. The sequencing sample was made of peripheral blood. Every receptor here comes from a human donor in a cohort sampled during active COVID-19.

This chain's CDR3 is CASSRGHSYEQYF. In nucleotides, the CDR3 is TGTGCCAGCAGCAGGGGACACTCCTACGAGCAGTACTTC. The chain recombines TRBV5-6 with TRBJ2-7, with TRBD1 as a possible D gene (6 bases). Per the germline V gene, CDR1 is SGHDT and CDR2 is YYEEEE. The ends were cut back, 4 bases at V and 0 bases at J, with 8 bases in the middle. The CDR3 has 13 amino acids.

The chain has TRBV27 and TRBJ2-7; D may be TRBD1 (5 bases). CDR3 size: 14 residues. Trimming took 3 bases from V and 4 from J, leaving 13 bases between them. Germline CDR1 is MNHEY and CDR2 is SMNVEV (reference sequence). In nucleotides, the CDR3 is TGTGCCAGCAGTTTCAGGGATTCCCTATACGAGCAGTACTTC. Amino acids: CASSFRDSLYEQYF.

This sequence joins TRBV6-4 and TRBJ2-2; weak D call: TRBD1 (6 bases). V lost 4 bases and J 4 bases, leaving 7 bases between the germline ends. The CDR3 has 13 amino acids. CDR1 and CDR2 from the germline V gene are MRHNA and SNTAGT. CDR3 in DNA: TGTGCCAGCAGTGTGGACAGCACCGGGGAGCTGTTTTTT. This gives the protein CASSVDSTGELFF.

This rearrangement joins TRBV11-3 to TRBJ2-5; TRBD2 matches at 12 bases. V was pared by 5 bases and J by 2 bases, with 6 bases of the junction left unmatched. The CDR3 has 16 amino acids. Germline assignment: CDR1 SGHNT and CDR2 YENEEA. CDR3 protein: CASSQRLAGVQETQYF. The CDR3 DNA follows: TGTGCCAGCAGCCAACGACTAGCGGGGGTACAAGAGACCCAGTACTTC.

In its sample, this clone was seen once. This chain connects TRBV30 to TRBJ1-6, with D possibly matching TRBD1 (5 bases). V was shortened by 3 bases and J by 6 bases, with 12 bases between the two germline ends. The CDR3 contains 14 residues. Germline CDR1 reads GTSNPN; CDR2 reads SVGIG (reference sequence). The DNA of the CDR3 is TGTGCCTGGAGAGGGCAGGGCGGTAATTCACCCCTCCACTTT. This sequence encodes CAWRGQGGNSPLHF.

The J gene is TRBJ2-6, the V gene TRBV5-1; maybe TRBD2 (6 bases). The length of the CDR3 is 14 residues. Germline lookup yields CDR1 SGHRS and CDR2 YFSETQ. V shed 7 bases and J shed 2 bases, with 10 bases lying between them. In nucleotides, the CDR3 is TGCGCCAGCCGGGACTTAGCTGGGGCCAACGTCCTGACTTTC. Residues: CASRDLAGANVLTF.

The gene calls are TRBV30 and TRBJ1-5; 9 bases align to TRBD1. CDR1 is GTSNPN, CDR2 SVGIG, per germline (reference sequence). This CDR3 is 15 amino acids long. The V segment lost 0 bases and the J segment 6 bases; nucleotides outside the gene matches: 6. The CDR3 sequence: CAWSVGGQGGQPQHF. CDR3 nucleotides: TGTGCCTGGAGTGTAGGGGGACAGGGTGGTCAGCCCCAGCATTTT.

This clone was counted between two and nine times. J is TRBJ2-2 and V is TRBV6-5; 9 bases match TRBD2. The CDR3 has 16 amino acids. CDR1 is MNHEY, CDR2 SVGAGI, per germline. With 0 bases clipped from V and 3 bases from J, the junction kept 2 bases outside the gene matches. This CDR3 reads CASSYSGGGDTGELFF. Here the CDR3 DNA reads TGTGCCAGCAGTTACTCCGGCGGGGGGGACACCGGGGAGCTGTTTTTT.

This chain links TRBV9 with TRBJ2-3; no definite D call. The V end lost 2 bases, the J end lost 6 bases, and 10 bases lay between the germline ends. The CDR3 covers 13 residues. CDR1 and CDR2 (germline): SGDLS, YYNGEE. This CDR3 is CASSVATGDTQYF. CDR3 bases: TGTGCCAGCAGCGTCGCGACCGGGGATACGCAGTATTTT.

The genes are TRBV19 and TRBJ2-5, with D perhaps TRBD1 (6 bases). Germline values: CDR1 LNHDA, CDR2 SQIVND (reference sequence). The CDR3 runs to 15 residues. V was trimmed by 6 bases and J by 4 bases, leaving 18 bases between them. CDR3 sequence: CASSLIQGRGETQYF. The CDR3 DNA reads TGTGCCAGTAGCCTGATACAGGGAAGGGGAGAGACCCAGTACTTC.

This rearrangement joins TRBV4-2 to TRBJ2-3; D ambiguous. Trimming removed 1 base at V and 1 base at J, with 6 bases between. Germline values: CDR1 LGHNA, CDR2 YNFKEQ. The CDR3 covers 14 residues. CDR3 sequence (DNA): TGTGCCAGCAGCCAAGTCGGTGGCACAGATACGCAGTATTTT. Encoded protein: CASSQVGGTDTQYF.

The V gene is TRBV30, the J gene TRBJ1-1, with D possibly TRBD1 on 6 matching bases. The germline V gene has CDR1 GTSNPN and CDR2 SVGIG (reference sequence). The CDR3 consists of 14 residues. V gave up 7 bases and J gave up 3 bases, with 18 bases separating them. CDR3 DNA sequence: TGTGCCTACAAGAGGGGGAGGGGAGACACTGAAGCTTTCTTT. This codes for CAYKRGRGDTEAFF.

The gene calls are TRBV5-1 and TRBJ2-2; TRBD1 aligns across 7 bases. CDR1 and CDR2 (germline): SGHRS, YFSETQ. The V and J ends lost 3 bases and 5 bases, in that order; junction bases with no gene match: 7. The CDR3 length is 15 residues. The CDR3 bases are TGCGCCAGCAGCTCCTTAGGGACAGCAACCGGGGAGCTGTTTTTT. It specifies CASSSLGTATGELFF.

The chain combines TRBV11-2 with TRBJ1-5; 7 bases agree with TRBD1. Germline CDR1 and CDR2: SGHAT and FQNNGV. The CDR3 is 14 residues long. V trimming: 5 bases; J trimming: 4 bases; junction bases outside the gene matches: 5. The DNA of the CDR3 is TGTGCCAGCAGCCCGACAGGGCTTAATCAGCCCCAGCATTTT. Residues: CASSPTGLNQPQHF.

V gene TRBV24-1 combines with J gene TRBJ2-2; the match to TRBD2 covers 13 bases. V dropped 4 bases and J dropped 3; count of bases not matched to a gene: 4. Germline V gene sequence: CDR1 KGHDR, CDR2 SFDVKD. This CDR3 has 17 residues. In DNA, the CDR3 is TGTGCCACCAGTGACGGGACTAGCGGGGCGTACACCGGGGAGCTGTTTTTT. Encoded protein: CATSDGTSGAYTGELFF.

The rearrangement links TRBV2 to TRBJ1-1; TRBD1 is a possible D gene (5 bases). The CDR3 loop spans 13 amino acids. V was pared by 6 bases and J by 2 bases, with 10 bases between. CDR1 SNHLY and CDR2 FYNNEI come from the germline V gene. The CDR3 loop is CASRNRSNTEAFF. DNA for the CDR3: TGTGCCAGCAGGAACAGGAGCAACACTGAAGCTTTCTTT.

The chain recombines TRBV6-5 with TRBJ2-7; weak D call: TRBD1 (6 bases). The V gene's germline CDR1 is MNHEY and CDR2 SVGAGI. The CDR3 is made up of 14 amino acids. Trimming took 6 bases from V and 0 from J, leaving 12 bases between them. CDR3 protein: CASRQGYLSYEQYF. The DNA of the CDR3 is TGTGCCAGCAGACAGGGTTATCTCTCCTACGAGCAGTACTTC.

This clone showed up just once. The genes are TRBV30 and TRBJ1-5, with 8 bases aligning to TRBD1. Germline CDR1 is GTSNPN and CDR2 is SVGIG (reference sequence). V shed 5 bases and J 1 base; nucleotides not matched to a gene: 7. This CDR3 has 15 residues. For the CDR3, the DNA is TGTGCCTGGGGGGCCGACAGGGGCAGCAATCAGCCCCAGCATTTT. Translated: CAWGADRGSNQPQHF.

The chain employs TRBV6-1 and TRBJ2-7; 11 nucleotides align to TRBD2. CDR3 size: 15 residues. The germline V gene encodes CDR1 MNHNS and CDR2 SASEGT. V shed 3 bases and J 6 bases; nucleotides not matched to a gene: 7. The CDR3 here is CASSERLAGFSEQYF. In nucleotides, the CDR3 is TGTGCCAGCAGTGAGCGACTAGCGGGATTCTCCGAGCAGTACTTC.

This clone was counted only a few times. The rearrangement joins TRBV25-1 to TRBJ2-1, with 10 bases identical to TRBD2. The CDR3 is made up of 15 amino acids. V shed 5 bases, J shed 8 bases, and the junction held 9 bases outside the gene matches. CDR1 is MGHDK and CDR2 is SYGVNS in the germline V gene. CDR3 DNA: TGTGCCAGCAGTTCCTCCGGGCTAGCGGGGGATGAGCAGTTCTTC. Its translation is CASSSSGLAGDEQFF. Complete variable domain (other parts from reference TRBV25-1 and TRBJ2-1): EADIYQTPRYLVIGTGKKITLECSQTMGHDKMYWYQQDPGMELHLIHYSYGVNSTEKGDLSSESTVSRIRTEHFPLTLESARPSHTSQYLCASSSSGLAGDEQFFGPGTRLTVL.

In its sample, this clone was seen once. The chain combines TRBV18 with TRBJ2-7; D perhaps matches TRBD2 (6 bases). Per the germline V gene, CDR1 is KGHSH and CDR2 is LQKENI. The CDR3 runs to 11 residues. Between the trimmed V and J ends, which lost 6 bases and 5 bases, there was a span of 8 bases. Here the CDR3 reads CASSTSHEQYF. Written as DNA, the CDR3 is TGTGCCAGCTCGACTAGTCACGAGCAGTACTTC.

This clone was seen a single time. V gene TRBV10-3 combines with J gene TRBJ2-3; TRBD2 matches 9 bases. Looked up from germline, CDR1 is ENHRY and CDR2 is SYGVKD. The CDR3 has 16 residues. V shed 4 bases and J 5 bases; nucleotides not matched to a gene: 10. The CDR3 loop reads CAISARGGAIQDTQYF. For the CDR3, the DNA is TGTGCCATCAGTGCGCGCGGGGGGGCAATTCAAGATACGCAGTATTTT.

This clone was found once. This rearrangement joins TRBV7-2 to TRBJ1-3, with TRBD1 matching over 8 bases. V trimming: 4 bases; J trimming: 4 bases; junction bases outside the gene matches: 6. The V gene's germline CDR1 is SGHTA and CDR2 FQGNSA. This CDR3 comprises 15 residues. CDR3 in DNA: TGTGCCAGCAGCTCCCGGACAGGGCAAGGAAACACCATATATTTT. Translation: CASSSRTGQGNTIYF.

This chain links TRBV5-1 with TRBJ2-5; 8 positions agree with TRBD1. Trimming at V came to 8 bases and at J to 5 bases, leaving 5 bases not matched to a gene. Germline V gives CDR1 SGHRS, CDR2 YFSETQ. This CDR3 comprises 12 residues. The CDR3 sequence: CASSRGLETQYF. The CDR3 DNA follows: TGCGCCAGTTCCAGGGGGCTGGAGACCCAGTACTTC.

The CDR3 nucleotides are TGTGCCACCAGTGATTTTTCTCGGTGGGAGAGTGGCTACACCTTC. It is translated as CATSDFSRWESGYTF. The rearrangement joins TRBV24-1 to TRBJ1-2; D call uncertain. The V gene lost 1 base and the J gene lost 7 bases, with 15 bases spanning the gap. CDR1 is KGHDR, CDR2 SFDVKD, per germline. The CDR3 is 15 amino acids.

The chain has TRBV2 and TRBJ2-7; 8 bases are a match to TRBD2. V dropped 6 bases and J dropped 3; count of bases not matched to a gene: 7. The CDR3 has 14 residues. The germline CDR1 and CDR2 sequences are SNHLY and FYNNEI. The CDR3 coding sequence is TGTGCCAGCAGAGCCGGGACTAGTATCTACGAGCAGTACTTC. This gives the protein CASRAGTSIYEQYF.

The V gene is TRBV30, the J gene TRBJ1-2; TRBD1 might be the D (5 bases). Trimming removed 7 bases from V and 1 base from J, with 13 bases in between. This CDR3 comprises 13 residues. Germline V lookup: CDR1 GTSNPN, CDR2 SVGIG (reference sequence). The CDR3, as DNA: TGTGCCTCTCAAAAGGGGCTTAACTATGGCTACACCTTC. It encodes CASQKGLNYGYTF. The variable domain in full, with the rest retrieved from reference TRBV30 and TRBJ1-2, is SQTIHQWPATLVQPVGSPLSLECTVEGTSNPNLYWYRQAAGRGLQLLFYSVGIGQISSEVPQNLSASRPQDRQFILSSKKLLLSDSGFYLCASQKGLNYGYTFGSGTRLTVV.

This chain uses TRBV7-9 with TRBJ1-6; the D is unclear. Germline CDR1 is SEHNR and CDR2 is FQNEAQ (reference sequence). V was pared by 3 bases and J by 3 bases, with 6 bases between. This CDR3 has 14 residues. CDR3 in amino acids: CASSFEGYNSPLHF. CDR3 DNA sequence: TGTGCCAGCAGCTTTGAGGGCTATAATTCACCCCTCCACTTT.

This clone was recorded a few times. The genes are TRBV2 and TRBJ1-2, with 9 bases that match TRBD1. CDR1 and CDR2 from the germline V gene are SNHLY and FYNNEI. Trimming cost V 5 bases and J 6 bases; bases outside gene matches: 1. There are 12 residues in the CDR3. The CDR3 region has the DNA TGTGCCAGCAGTACAGGGGGCGATGGCTACACCTTC. This encodes CASSTGGDGYTF. Using reference TRBV2 and TRBJ1-2 for the parts outside the CDR3, the full variable domain is EPEVTQTPSHQVTQMGQEVILRCVPISNHLYFYWYRQILGQKVEFLVSFYNNEISEKSEIFDDQFSVERPDGSNFTLKIRSTKLEDSAMYFCASSTGGDGYTFGSGTRLTVV.

The chain uses TRBV6-1 and TRBJ1-2; TRBD1 agrees at 7 bases. The CDR3 runs to 14 residues. J gave up 6 bases and V 3 bases, and 7 bases lay outside the gene matches. Germline CDR1 is MNHNS and CDR2 is SASEGT. CDR3 DNA sequence: TGTGCCAGCAGTGAGACAGGGAAAGTGCATGGCTACACCTTC. Translated: CASSETGKVHGYTF.